The 29 T cell receptor beta chains below all came from one sample that was sequenced in a study of Graves' ophthalmopathy and Graves' hyperthyroidism. Beta-chain TCR CDR3 regions were amplified from RNA transcripts. An initial RT-PCR round employing HTBI primers preceded a second-round multiplex PCR. TCRdb called the multiplex PCR reads again in MiXCR, with one record for every CDR3 protein. The sample records hundreds of thousands of distinct CDR3 sequences, roughly 41% being singletons. What was sequenced was peripheral blood. Receptors were obtained from an adult man with Graves' ophthalmopathy.

This clonotype appeared a single time. The chain recombines TRBV29-1 with TRBJ1-2, with TRBD1 identical over 7 bases. The junction had 12 bases not matched to a gene; V was cut back by 3 bases and J by 8 bases. CDR1 SQVTM and CDR2 ANQGSEA come from the germline V gene. CDR3 length: 14 amino acids. The DNA of the CDR3 is TGCAGCGTTGATCGACAGGGTGGAATTAAGGGCTACACCTTC. This codes for CSVDRQGGIKGYTF.

The CDR3: CASSKDPGQTNSPLHF. The CDR3 DNA sequence: TGTGCCAGCAGCAAAGATCCGGGGCAGACTAATTCACCCCTCCACTTT. The V call is TRBV7-9, the J call TRBJ1-6; possible D gene TRBD1, 5 bases. The germline V gene has CDR1 SEHNR and CDR2 FQNEAQ (reference sequence). The CDR3 loop spans 16 amino acids. V was cut by 5 bases and J by 6 bases, with 17 bases left in between.

In regard to this clonotype: This may be a read error: a much more frequent sequence differs by one nucleotide. This sequence joins TRBV12-3 or TRBV12-4 and TRBJ1-1, with D unresolved. CDR3 length: 16 residues. The CDR3 loop reads CASSLEVNPSNTEALF. In DNA, the CDR3 is TGTGCCAGCAGTTTAGAAGTGAACCCGTCAAACACTGAAGCTCTCTTT.

The CDR3 nucleotides are TGTGCCAGCAGCGACCCCCGTGGTCAGGAGGGCTACACCTTC. Translated: CASSDPRGQEGYTF. The V call is TRBV5-4, the J call TRBJ1-2; D not certain. CDR3 size: 14 residues. Germline lookup yields CDR1 SGHNT and CDR2 YYREEE (reference sequence). V lost 4 bases and J 8 bases, leaving 18 bases between the germline ends.

This clonotype has a handful of counts. The J gene is TRBJ2-7, the V gene TRBV2, with no clear D. The J call may not be correct, given that the DNA end is closer to TRBJ2-1. Germline loops: CDR1 SNHLY, CDR2 FYNNEI. This CDR3 comprises 13 residues. Here the CDR3 reads CASRSEAWNEQFF. The CDR3 DNA reads TGTGCCAGCAGGAGCGAGGCGTGGAATGAGCAGTTCTTC.

The CDR3 DNA reads TGCAGCGTTGGGACAGGGGCATCCAACCGCTATGGCTACACCTTC. Amino acids: CSVGTGASNRYGYTF. The V call is TRBV29-1, the J call TRBJ1-2; 9 bases are a match to TRBD1. This CDR3 is built from 15 residues. V dropped 4 bases and J dropped 4; count of bases not matched to a gene: 10. Germline loops: CDR1 SQVTM, CDR2 ANQGSEA.

CDR3 in DNA: TGTGCCAGCAGCGTAGACCCCGGGAGGTCCGGGGAGCTGTTTTTT. It specifies CASSVDPGRSGELFF. J is TRBJ2-2 and V is TRBV9, with 7 positions matching TRBD2. CDR1 is SGDLS and CDR2 is YYNGEE in the germline V gene. The CDR3 covers 15 residues. V lost 0 bases and J lost 6; bases outside the gene matches: 5.

This clonotype was detected ten times or more. The chain is built from TRBV15 and TRBJ1-6; D is perhaps TRBD1 (5 bases). The CDR3 is 15 amino acids. Germline CDR1 LNHNV, CDR2 YYDKDF (reference sequence). V shed 0 bases and J shed 10 bases, with 13 bases lying between them. The CDR3 here is CATSRDEGDGSPLHF. The CDR3 region has the DNA TGTGCCACCAGCAGAGATGAAGGGGACGGCTCACCCCTCCACTTT.

This clonotype was counted a few times. V is TRBV7-9 and J is TRBJ1-4; D uncertain. The CDR3 totals 17 residues. The germline gives CDR1 SEHNR, CDR2 FQNEAQ (reference sequence). V shed 1 base and J shed 5 bases, with 17 bases lying between them. Written as DNA, the CDR3 is TGTGCCAGCAGCTTAGGGTATGATACTGAGAGGAATGAAAAACTGTTTTTT. Protein: CASSLGYDTERNEKLFF.

This clonotype occurred many times. The V and J genes are TRBV9 and TRBJ1-5; D gene uncertain. The CDR3 runs to 10 residues. Trimming cost V 2 bases and J 10 bases, with 4 bases left between them. The germline V gene encodes CDR1 SGDLS and CDR2 YYNGEE. The DNA for the CDR3 is TGTGCCAGCAGCGTCGATCCCCAGCATTTT. Protein: CASSVDPQHF.

The V and J genes are TRBV20-1 and TRBJ1-6, with D tentatively TRBD1 (6 bases). Trimming left V 7 bases short and J 7 bases short, with 14 bases between. The CDR3 length is 13 residues. Germline-derived CDR1 and CDR2 are DFQATT and SNEGSKA (reference sequence). CDR3 DNA: TGCAGTGGGGGGGCCGGCGGGAATTCACCCCTCCACTTT. It yields the protein CSGGAGGNSPLHF.

This clonotype has at least ten counts. The chain uses TRBV7-2 and TRBJ2-7; perhaps TRBD1 as D (6 bases). Looked up from germline, CDR1 is SGHTA and CDR2 is FQGNSA. The CDR3 runs 15 residues. Deletions cut 0 bases from V and 7 bases from J, with 16 bases between. The CDR3 DNA sequence: TGTGCCAGCAGCTTAGCGCTGGCAGTCCAGGGGGAGCAGTACTTC. Its protein is CASSLALAVQGEQYF.

This clonotype was recorded a few times. This chain connects TRBV5-1 to TRBJ1-1; the match to TRBD1 covers 7 bases. The CDR3 is 17 residues long. With V trimmed by 4 bases and J by 1 base, 13 bases remained unmatched. Germline V gives CDR1 SGHRS, CDR2 YFSETQ. CDR3 nucleotides: TGCGCCAGCAGCCCGATTATTCCGGGACAGAAGAACACTGAAGCTTTCTTT. Protein sequence: CASSPIIPGQKNTEAFF.

This sequence joins TRBV5-8 and TRBJ2-5; 11 bases fit TRBD2. The CDR3 sequence is 16 residues long. J lost 2 bases, V lost 4 bases, and 7 bases had no gene match. Germline V gives CDR1 SGHTS, CDR2 YDEGEE. The DNA of the CDR3 is TGTGCCAGCAGCCAAGAGGCTAGCGGGGGGCAAGAGACCCAGTACTTC. Protein product: CASSQEASGGQETQYF.

The table lists this clonotype with many counts. This chain joins TRBV20-1 and TRBJ2-7; the D gene is possibly TRBD2 (6 bases). The CDR3 totals 15 residues. Between the trimmed V and J ends, which lost 0 bases and 1 base, there was a span of 13 bases. Germline CDR1 and CDR2: DFQATT and SNEGSKA (reference sequence). CDR3: CSARDQRRGSYEQYF. The CDR3 DNA reads TGCAGTGCTAGAGACCAGAGGCGGGGATCCTACGAGCAGTACTTC.

The table lists this clonotype with many counts. The chain joins TRBV6-1 to TRBJ1-1; 7 positions match TRBD1. The CDR3 is 13 amino acids. V trimming: 11 bases; J trimming: 1 base; junction bases outside the gene matches: 7. CDR1 and CDR2 (germline): MNHNS, SASEGT. The CDR3 region has the DNA TGTGCCGAAGGGGGCCCTCAGAACACTGAAGCTTTCTTT. Its protein is CAEGGPQNTEAFF.

Turning to this clonotype: The CDR3 does not close with the conserved phenylalanine or tryptophan, likely indicating a read error. Because the CDR3's place on the DNA is in doubt, the DNA is left out and the CDR3 is given as listed by TCRdb. The gene calls are TRBV25-1 and TRBJ1-4; the table calls TRBD1, which could not be checked here. The length of the CDR3 is 8 amino acids, counting both ends. The germline CDR1 and CDR2 sequences are MGHDK and SYGVNS. This chain's CDR3 is CASSDPGS.

This clonotype was found a few times. This chain links TRBV4-1 with TRBJ2-7, with D hard to call. Trimming removed 1 base at V and 10 bases at J, with 8 bases between. Germline assignment: CDR1 MGHRA and CDR2 YSYEKL. CDR3 length: 11 residues. In nucleotides, the CDR3 is TGCGCCAGCAGCCAAGTGAGGAGTCAGTACTTC. Protein product: CASSQVRSQYF.

A note on this clonotype: Relative to the germline gene, one junction end is altered; a read error may explain this. V usage is TRBV24-1 and J usage is TRBJ1-5; TRBD1 might be the D (5 bases). Germline lookup yields CDR1 KGHDR and CDR2 SFDVKD. CDR3 size: 17 residues. In DNA form, the CDR3 reads TGTGCCAGCAGTTACTCCGGGCAGGGAGGTAGCAATCAGCCCCAGCATTTT. It is translated as CASSYSGQGGSNQPQHF.

This clonotype appeared many times. The J gene is TRBJ2-2, the V gene TRBV25-1, with D possibly TRBD2 on 5 matching bases. Trimming left V 0 bases short and J 1 base short, with 6 bases between. Per germline, CDR1 MGHDK and CDR2 SYGVNS. This CDR3 region has 15 residues. CDR3 sequence reads: CASSEYEGNTGELFF. CDR3 in DNA: TGTGCCAGCAGTGAATATGAGGGGAACACCGGGGAGCTGTTTTTT. Full variable domain (rest looked up from reference TRBV25-1 and TRBJ2-2): EADIYQTPRYLVIGTGKKITLECSQTMGHDKMYWYQQDPGMELHLIHYSYGVNSTEKGDLSSESTVSRIRTEHFPLTLESARPSHTSQYLCASSEYEGNTGELFFGEGSRLTVL.

Details on this clonotype: Sequence at one end of the junction differs from germline and may be a read error. The DNA for the CDR3 is TGTGCCAGCAGTTACCTGTCTGGGAGCTCCTACGAGCAGTACTTC. It translates to CASSYLSGSSYEQYF. The V gene is TRBV10-3, the J gene TRBJ2-7, with D perhaps matching TRBD2 (5 bases). Per the germline V gene, CDR1 is ENHRY and CDR2 is SYGVKD. The length of the CDR3 is 15 residues.

V is TRBV15 and J is TRBJ1-2, with 7 bases identical to TRBD1. From germline, CDR1 is LNHNV and CDR2 YYDKDF (reference sequence). The CDR3 runs to 14 residues. V was pared by 1 base and J by 4 bases, with 3 bases of the junction left unmatched. The CDR3 DNA follows: TGTGCCACCAGCAGAGGGGCAGGGGGCTATGGCTACACCTTC. Residues: CATSRGAGGYGYTF. The full variable domain, rest sourced from reference TRBV15 and TRBJ1-2, is DAMVIQNPRYQVTQFGKPVTLSCSQTLNHNVMYWYQQKSSQAPKLLFHYYDKDFNNEADTPDNFQSRRPNTSFCFLDIRSPGLGDTAMYLCATSRGAGGYGYTFGSGTRLTVV.

DNA for the CDR3: TGCAGTGCTAGAGTGCGACTAGCGGGGGGAGGCGAGCAGTACTTC. Translating it yields CSARVRLAGGGEQYF. V and J are TRBV20-1 and TRBJ2-7, with 13 positions matching TRBD2. This CDR3 has 15 amino acids. The V segment lost 1 base and the J segment 6 bases; nucleotides outside the gene matches: 6. Per germline, CDR1 DFQATT and CDR2 SNEGSKA (reference sequence).

This chain uses TRBV29-1 with TRBJ1-2; D is possibly TRBD1 (5 bases). Between the trimmed V and J ends, which lost 6 bases and 7 bases, there was a span of 15 bases. The germline CDR1 and CDR2 sequences are SQVTM and ANQGSEA. There are 12 residues in the CDR3. The CDR3 sequence is CSVEGRVGGYTF. In nucleotides, the CDR3 is TGCAGCGTGGAGGGGCGGGTCGGTGGCTACACCTTC.

The chain recombines TRBV4-2 with TRBJ1-1; tentative D call: TRBD1 (5 bases). V gave up 0 bases and J gave up 7 bases, with 15 bases separating them. CDR1 and CDR2 from the germline V gene are LGHNA and YNFKEQ. This CDR3 is 15 amino acids long. The CDR3 spells CASSQDLPGKGEAFF. CDR3 DNA: TGTGCCAGCAGCCAAGACCTTCCAGGGAAGGGTGAAGCTTTCTTT.

With respect to this clonotype: This may be a read error, as it is one base from a much larger clone. The chain couples TRBV7-9 to TRBJ2-7, with 9 nucleotides matching TRBD2. CDR1 SEHNR and CDR2 FQNEAQ come from the germline V gene (reference sequence). The CDR3 covers 15 residues. Trimming cost V 6 bases and J 3 bases; bases outside gene matches: 9. CDR3 sequence (DNA): TGTGCCAGCAGTTTATGGGCTAGCGGGGTCTACGAGCAGTACTTC. Translation: CASSLWASGVYEQYF.

About this clonotype: This may be a read error, as it is one base from a much larger clone. The conserved phenylalanine or tryptophan normally closing the CDR3 is absent here, so this likely arose from a read error. The genes are TRBV19 and TRBJ1-2; D ambiguous. The ends were cut back, 6 bases at V and 2 bases at J, with 10 bases in the middle. The CDR3 is 13 residues long. CDR1 and CDR2 (germline): LNHDA, SQIVND (reference sequence). CDR3 in DNA: TGTGCCAGTAGCCACATCTCCAACTATGGCTACACCCTC. Translating it yields CASSHISNYGYTL.

In the case of this clonotype: One base away lies a much larger clone, so this may be a sequencing read error. The rearrangement links TRBV10-3 to TRBJ2-5, with TRBD2 identical over 8 bases. Germline lookup yields CDR1 ENHRY and CDR2 SYGVKD. Germline trimming cut 3 bases from V and 5 bases from J; bases unmatched to any gene: 11. The CDR3 consists of 16 residues. The CDR3 is CAISDRTAGVGETQYF. Here the CDR3 DNA reads TGTGCCATCAGTGACCGGACAGCGGGGGTGGGGGAGACCCAGTACTTC.

The rearrangement joins TRBV5-4 to TRBJ2-7; 9 bases fit TRBD1. V gave up 4 bases and J gave up 6 bases; unmatched junction bases: 5. Per germline, CDR1 SGHNT and CDR2 YYREEE (reference sequence). This CDR3 comprises 13 residues. The CDR3 DNA sequence: TGTGCCAGCAGCATCGGGACAGGGACCGAGCAGTACTTC. Its translation: CASSIGTGTEQYF.